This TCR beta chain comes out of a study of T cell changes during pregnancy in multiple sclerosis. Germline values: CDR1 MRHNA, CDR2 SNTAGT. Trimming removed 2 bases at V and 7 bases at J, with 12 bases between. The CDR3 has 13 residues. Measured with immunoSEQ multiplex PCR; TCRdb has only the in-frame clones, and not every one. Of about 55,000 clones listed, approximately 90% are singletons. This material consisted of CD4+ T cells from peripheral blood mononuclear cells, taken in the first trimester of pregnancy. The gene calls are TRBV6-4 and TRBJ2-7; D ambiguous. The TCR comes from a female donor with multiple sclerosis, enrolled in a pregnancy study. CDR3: CASSDDRGVEQYF. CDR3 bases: TGTGCCAGCAGTGACGACCGCGGAGTTGAGCAGTACTTC.